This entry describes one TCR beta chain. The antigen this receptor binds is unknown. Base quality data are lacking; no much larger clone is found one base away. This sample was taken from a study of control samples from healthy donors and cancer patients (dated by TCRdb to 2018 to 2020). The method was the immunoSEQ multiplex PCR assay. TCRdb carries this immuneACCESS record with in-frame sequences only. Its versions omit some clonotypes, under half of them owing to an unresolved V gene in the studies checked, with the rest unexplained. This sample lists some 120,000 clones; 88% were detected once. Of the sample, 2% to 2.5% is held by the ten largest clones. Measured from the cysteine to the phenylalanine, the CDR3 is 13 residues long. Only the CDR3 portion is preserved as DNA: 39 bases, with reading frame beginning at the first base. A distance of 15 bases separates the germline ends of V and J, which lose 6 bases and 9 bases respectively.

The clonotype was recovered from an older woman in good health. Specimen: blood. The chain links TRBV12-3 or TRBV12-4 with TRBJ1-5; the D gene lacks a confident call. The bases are TGTGCCAGCAGCCCTTCTCTAACGACGCCCCAGCATTTT. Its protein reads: CASSPSLTTPQHF.